This record concerns one TCR beta chain sequence. The sample belongs to a study of blood T cell repertoires in COVID-19. Study summary: Specimens from acute and convalescent COVID-19 originated in the United States, Italy and Spain.

Assay used: immunoSEQ multiplex PCR; TCRdb lists only in-frame clones, some missing. This table has 81,000 or so clones, 89% appearing once. Germline CDR1 SGHTA, CDR2 FQGNSA. CDR3 length: 17 residues. The V gene end was trimmed by 5 bases and the J gene end by 7 bases; junction bases not matched to a gene: 11. The specimen sequenced was peripheral blood. This clonotype was sampled from a man between 65 and 85 years old with active or convalescent COVID-19. The rearrangement uses TRBV7-2 and TRBJ1-6, with TRBD1 identical over 10 bases. CDR3 sequence: CASSPRQGAQRNSPLHF. The CDR3 DNA is TGTGCCAGCAGCCCCAGACAGGGGGCGCAGAGGAATTCACCCCTCCACTTT.